Presented here are 12 T cell receptor beta chains from one specimen sequenced in a study of blood T cell repertoires in COVID-19. Here immunoSEQ multiplex PCR was the method, and the copy in TCRdb shows in-frame clones only, minus some. This sample carries fewer than 180,000 clones, approximately 86% of them seen once, and the ten largest clones take more than 3%. Sequencing input: peripheral blood. These TCRs come from a man between 65 and 80 years old with acute or convalescent COVID-19.

This chain links TRBV6-1 with TRBJ2-1, with 8 bases lining up with TRBD2. Germline V CDR1 and CDR2: MNHNS, SASEGT. V gave up 0 bases and J gave up 7 bases; unmatched junction bases: 8. This CDR3 is built from 16 residues. CDR3 coding DNA: TGTGCCAGCAGTGAAGCCCAGCGGGAGTATCGGAATGAGCAGTTCTTC. This gives the protein CASSEAQREYRNEQFF.

The chain combines TRBV11-2 with TRBJ2-7; 9 positions agree with TRBD2. The trim removed 9 bases at V and 1 base at J, leaving 7 bases unmatched. In germline, CDR1 is SGHAT, CDR2 FQNNGV. The CDR3 covers 14 residues. For the CDR3, the DNA is TGTGCCAGTTCTCGCGGGAGGGTTTCCTACGAGCAGTACTTC. Its translation is CASSRGRVSYEQYF.

This clone was seen only once. This chain joins TRBV6-5 and TRBJ2-3, with 7 bases that match TRBD1. The CDR3 is made up of 13 amino acids. V lost 6 bases, J lost 5 bases, and 5 bases stayed unmatched. Germline CDR1 and CDR2: MNHEY and SVGAGI. The CDR3 region is CASRGTAQDTQYF. The CDR3 DNA sequence: TGTGCCAGCAGGGGGACAGCCCAAGATACGCAGTATTTT.

The chain is built from TRBV7-3 and TRBJ2-1, with 15 bases identical to TRBD2. The CDR3 length is 18 residues. The germline CDR1 and CDR2 sequences are SGHTA and FQGTGA. V was pared by 5 bases and J by 5 bases, with 10 bases of the junction left unmatched. For the CDR3, the DNA is TGTGCCAGCAGCCTTCGCCCTCGGACTAGCGGGAGGGACAATGAGCAGTTCTTC. The encoded protein is CASSLRPRTSGRDNEQFF.

V usage is TRBV18 and J usage is TRBJ2-4, with 15 bases that match TRBD2. V lost 4 bases to trimming and J lost 3 bases; unmatched junction nucleotides: 7. The CDR3 totals 18 residues. Germline lookup yields CDR1 KGHSH and CDR2 LQKENI. CDR3 sequence: CASSRRTSGGAGKNIQYF. DNA of the CDR3: TGTGCCAGCTCACGTAGGACTAGCGGGGGGGCGGGCAAAAACATTCAGTACTTC.

The rearrangement uses TRBV9 and TRBJ2-1; TRBD2 agrees at 9 bases. Germline lookup yields CDR1 SGDLS and CDR2 YYNGEE. V lost 0 bases, J lost 2 bases, and 3 bases stayed unmatched. This CDR3 spans 16 amino acids. This CDR3 reads CASSVDAGGPYNEQFF. CDR3 bases: TGTGCCAGCAGCGTAGACGCGGGAGGGCCCTACAATGAGCAGTTCTTC.

The chain recombines TRBV5-1 with TRBJ2-3; the match to TRBD2 covers 11 bases. The CDR3 runs to 14 residues. J lost 5 bases, V lost 4 bases, and 3 bases had no gene match. Germline CDR1 and CDR2: SGHRS and YFSETQ. CDR3 sequence: CASSEGTSGDTQYF. The CDR3 nucleotides are TGCGCCAGCAGCGAAGGGACTAGCGGAGATACGCAGTATTTT.

This clone was seen only once. The sample has other DNA sequences that encode this CDR3 too. J is TRBJ2-2 and V is TRBV27; TRBD2 matches at 8 bases. Germline V CDR1 and CDR2: MNHEY, SMNVEV (reference sequence). V lost 5 bases, J lost 0 bases, and 2 bases stayed unmatched. This CDR3 comprises 15 residues. The chain's CDR3 is CASSLAGANTGELFF. DNA of the CDR3: TGTGCCAGCAGTCTAGCGGGCGCGAACACCGGGGAGCTGTTTTTT.

The CDR3 is CASSPSGPQGEQFF. As DNA, the CDR3 is TGTGCCAGCAGTCCCTCAGGTCCTCAAGGAGAGCAGTTCTTC. V and J are TRBV6-2 or TRBV6-3 and TRBJ2-1; no definite D call. Per the germline V gene, CDR1 is MNHEY and CDR2 is SVGEGT. V lost 5 bases and J 10 bases, leaving 18 bases between the germline ends. The CDR3 runs to 14 residues.

The chain joins TRBV10-3 to TRBJ2-7; possible D gene TRBD1, 5 bases. V lost 0 bases and J 7 bases, leaving 7 bases between the germline ends. The CDR3 length is 12 residues. Looked up from germline, CDR1 is ENHRY and CDR2 is SYGVKD. This chain's CDR3 is CAISESGAEQYF. Here the CDR3 DNA reads TGTGCCATCAGTGAGTCAGGGGCAGAGCAGTACTTC.

V usage is TRBV25-1 and J usage is TRBJ1-1, with TRBD1 as a possible D gene (5 bases). Per germline, CDR1 MGHDK and CDR2 SYGVNS. CDR3 size: 15 residues. V was trimmed by 0 bases and J by 0 bases, leaving 8 bases between them. The DNA for the CDR3 is TGTGCCAGCAGTGAATATGGACAAGTGAACACTGAAGCTTTCTTT. This translates into CASSEYGQVNTEAFF.

The chain is built from TRBV9 and TRBJ2-1, with D perhaps matching TRBD2 (5 bases). Trimming shortened V by 4 bases and J by 6 bases, and 17 bases separated the two germline ends. The CDR3 is 15 amino acids. The V gene's germline CDR1 is SGDLS and CDR2 YYNGEE. The CDR3 reads CASSSLVHRGNEQFF. The CDR3 DNA reads TGTGCCAGCAGCTCGCTAGTTCATCGGGGCAATGAGCAGTTCTTC.